This T cell receptor (beta chain) was sequenced during a study of T cell responses to AZD1222 COVID-19 vaccine. Details on this clone: The antigen remains undetermined.

CDR3 size: 15 residues. Deletions cut 4 bases from V and 0 bases from J, with 13 bases between. Germline CDR1 and CDR2: SGHNT and YYREEE (reference sequence). Assay: immunoSEQ multiplex PCR; the TCRdb copy retains only in-frame clones and omits some. The repertoire consists of 90,000 to 100,000 clones, with 80% to 90% occurring once and the leading ten covering under 8.5%. Findings and caveats of the study: Donors were largely white British and mainly female; clonal diversity was possibly underestimated. Only six people who got AZD1222 tested seropositive at baseline. Close to half of spike-specific TCRs reportedly recognize unmutated variant regions.

The starting material was peripheral blood, obtained on day 0 of AZD1222 vaccination. This sequence joins TRBV5-4 and TRBJ1-1, with a possible D match to TRBD1 (6 bases). This sequence originates from an adult in good health. The CDR3 sequence is CASSQPGQLNTEAFF. CDR3 nucleotide sequence: TGTGCCAGCAGCCAGCCAGGACAGTTGAACACTGAAGCTTTCTTT.